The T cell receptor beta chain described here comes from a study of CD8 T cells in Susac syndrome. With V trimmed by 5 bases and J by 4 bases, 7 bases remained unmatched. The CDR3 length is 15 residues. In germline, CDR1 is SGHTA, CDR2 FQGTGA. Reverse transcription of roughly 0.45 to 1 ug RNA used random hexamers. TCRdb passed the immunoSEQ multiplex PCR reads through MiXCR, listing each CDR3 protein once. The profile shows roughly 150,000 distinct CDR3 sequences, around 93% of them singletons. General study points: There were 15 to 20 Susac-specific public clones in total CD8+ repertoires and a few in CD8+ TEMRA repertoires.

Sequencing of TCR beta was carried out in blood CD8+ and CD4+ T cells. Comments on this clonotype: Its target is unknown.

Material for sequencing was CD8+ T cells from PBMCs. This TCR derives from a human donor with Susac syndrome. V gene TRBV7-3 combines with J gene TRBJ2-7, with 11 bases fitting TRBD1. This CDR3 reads CASSKGTGGNYEQYF. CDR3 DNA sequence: TGTGCCAGCAGCAAAGGGACAGGGGGGAATTACGAGCAGTACTTC.